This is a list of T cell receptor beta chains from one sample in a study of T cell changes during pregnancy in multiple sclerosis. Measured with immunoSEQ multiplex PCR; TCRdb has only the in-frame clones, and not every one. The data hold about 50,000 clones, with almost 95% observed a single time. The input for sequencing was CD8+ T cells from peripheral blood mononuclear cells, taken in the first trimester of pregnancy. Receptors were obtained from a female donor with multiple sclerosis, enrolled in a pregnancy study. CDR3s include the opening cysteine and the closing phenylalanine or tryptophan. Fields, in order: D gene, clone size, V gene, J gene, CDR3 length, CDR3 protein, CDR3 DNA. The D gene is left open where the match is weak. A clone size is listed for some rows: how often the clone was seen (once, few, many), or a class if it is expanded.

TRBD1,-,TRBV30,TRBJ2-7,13,CALRDRGPLEQYF,TGTGCCCTCCGGGACAGGGGACCCCTCGAGCAGTACTTC
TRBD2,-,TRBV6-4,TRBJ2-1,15,CASSPLAGLPNEQFF,TGTGCCAGCAGTCCCCTAGCGGGACTACCCAATGAGCAGTTCTTC
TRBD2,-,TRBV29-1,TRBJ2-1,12,CSVSGGGNEQFF,TGCAGCGTCTCCGGGGGGGGCAATGAGCAGTTCTTC
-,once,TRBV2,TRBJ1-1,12,CASPGRTTEAFF,TGTGCCAGTCCCGGGAGGACCACTGAAGCTTTCTTT
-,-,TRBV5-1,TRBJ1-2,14,CASSLSSVSNGYTF,TGCGCCAGCAGCTTAAGCTCCGTTTCAAATGGCTACACCTTC
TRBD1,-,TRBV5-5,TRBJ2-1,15,CASSTQGSGYNEQFF,TGTGCCAGCAGCACACAGGGGTCCGGCTACAATGAGCAGTTCTTC
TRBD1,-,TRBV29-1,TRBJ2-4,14,CSARDSAAKNIQYF,TGCAGCGCCCGGGACAGTGCAGCCAAAAACATTCAGTACTTC
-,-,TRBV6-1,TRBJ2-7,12,CASEWMGREQYF,TGTGCCAGCGAATGGATGGGGAGAGAGCAGTACTTC
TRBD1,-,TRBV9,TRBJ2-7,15,CASSPRTGGSYEQYF,TGTGCCAGCAGCCCACGGACAGGGGGCTCCTACGAGCAGTACTTC
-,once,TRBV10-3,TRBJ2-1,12,CAISPLVIEQFF,TGTGCCATCAGCCCACTAGTGATTGAGCAGTTCTTC
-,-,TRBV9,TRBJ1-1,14,CASSVGGRGAEAFF,TGTGCCAGCAGCGTAGGAGGGAGGGGGGCTGAAGCTTTCTTT
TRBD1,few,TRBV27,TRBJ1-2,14,CASKGTGGANGYTF,TGTGCCAGCAAAGGAACAGGGGGCGCAAATGGCTACACCTTC
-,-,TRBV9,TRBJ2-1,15,CASSVVRDSYNEQFF,TGTGCCAGCAGCGTAGTGAGGGACTCCTACAATGAGCAGTTCTTC
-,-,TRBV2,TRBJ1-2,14,CASSEAVLPGGYTF,TGTGCCAGCAGTGAAGCGGTCTTACCAGGGGGCTACACCTTC
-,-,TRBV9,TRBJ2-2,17,CASSPGSFRGAAGELFF,TGTGCCAGCAGCCCAGGGTCATTCAGGGGAGCGGCCGGGGAGCTGTTTTTT